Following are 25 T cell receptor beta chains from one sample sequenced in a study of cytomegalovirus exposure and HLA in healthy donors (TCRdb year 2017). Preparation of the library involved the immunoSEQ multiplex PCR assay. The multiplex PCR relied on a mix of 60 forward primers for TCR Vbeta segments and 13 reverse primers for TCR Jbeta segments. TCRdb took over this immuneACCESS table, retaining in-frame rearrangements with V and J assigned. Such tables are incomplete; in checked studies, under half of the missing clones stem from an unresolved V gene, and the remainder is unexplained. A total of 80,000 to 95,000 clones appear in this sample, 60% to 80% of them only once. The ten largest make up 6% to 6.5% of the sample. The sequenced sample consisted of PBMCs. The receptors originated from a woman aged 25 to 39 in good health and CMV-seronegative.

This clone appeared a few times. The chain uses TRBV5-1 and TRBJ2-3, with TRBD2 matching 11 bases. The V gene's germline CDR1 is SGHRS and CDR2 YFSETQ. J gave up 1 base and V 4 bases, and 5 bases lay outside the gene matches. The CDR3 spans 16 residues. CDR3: CASSLLLAGGTDTQYF. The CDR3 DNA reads TGCGCCAGCAGCCTCCTACTAGCGGGGGGCACAGATACGCAGTATTTT.

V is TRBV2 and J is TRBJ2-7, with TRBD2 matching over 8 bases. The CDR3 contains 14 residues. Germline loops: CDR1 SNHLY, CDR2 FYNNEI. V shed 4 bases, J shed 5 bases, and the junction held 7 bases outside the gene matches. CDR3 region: CASSVGLVEDEQYF. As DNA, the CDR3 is TGTGCCAGCAGTGTGGGACTAGTTGAGGACGAGCAGTACTTC.

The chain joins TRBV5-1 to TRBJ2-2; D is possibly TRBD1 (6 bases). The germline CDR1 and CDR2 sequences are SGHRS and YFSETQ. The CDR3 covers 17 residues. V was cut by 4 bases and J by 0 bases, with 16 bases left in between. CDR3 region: CASSDAMGATNTGELFF. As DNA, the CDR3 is TGCGCCAGCAGCGACGCTATGGGGGCAACGAACACCGGGGAGCTGTTTTTT.

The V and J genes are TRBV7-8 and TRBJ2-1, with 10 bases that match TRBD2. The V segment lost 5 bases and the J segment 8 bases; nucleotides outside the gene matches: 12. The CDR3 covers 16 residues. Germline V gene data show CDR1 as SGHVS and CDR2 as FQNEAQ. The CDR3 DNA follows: TGTGCCAGCAGCCCCGGGTGGGCTAGCGGGAGTCATGAGCAGTTCTTC. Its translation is CASSPGWASGSHEQFF.

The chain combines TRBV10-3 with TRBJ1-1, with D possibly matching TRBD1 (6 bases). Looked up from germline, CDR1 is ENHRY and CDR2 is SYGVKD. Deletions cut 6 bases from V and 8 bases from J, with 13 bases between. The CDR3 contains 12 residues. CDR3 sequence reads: CAISARGGEAFF. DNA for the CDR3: TGTGCCATCAGCGCAAGGGGGGGAGAAGCTTTCTTT.

CDR3 DNA sequence: TGCGCCAGCAGCTTGGTCAGGGGAGCCCACAATGAGCAGTTCTTC. This translates into CASSLVRGAHNEQFF. This rearrangement joins TRBV5-1 to TRBJ2-1; TRBD1 is a possible D gene (6 bases). V was pared by 0 bases and J by 5 bases, with 12 bases between. Germline values: CDR1 SGHRS, CDR2 YFSETQ. The CDR3 extends over 15 amino acids.

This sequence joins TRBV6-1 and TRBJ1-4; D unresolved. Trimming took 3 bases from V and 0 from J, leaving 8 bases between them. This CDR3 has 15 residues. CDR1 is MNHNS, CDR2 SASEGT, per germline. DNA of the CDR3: TGTGCCAGCAGTGATCCCAGGACAACTAATGAAAAACTGTTTTTT. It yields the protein CASSDPRTTNEKLFF.

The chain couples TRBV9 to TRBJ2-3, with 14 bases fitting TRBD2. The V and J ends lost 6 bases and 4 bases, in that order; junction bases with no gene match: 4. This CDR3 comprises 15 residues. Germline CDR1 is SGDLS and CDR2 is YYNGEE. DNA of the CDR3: TGTGCCAGCACGGGGACTAGCGGGAGACCAGATACGCAGTATTTT. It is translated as CASTGTSGRPDTQYF.

As DNA, the CDR3 is TGTGCCATCAGTGGATCGACAGATGCCTCACCCCTCCACTTT. It yields the protein CAISGSTDASPLHF. The chain links TRBV10-3 to TRBJ1-6; possibly TRBD1 for D (5 bases). The germline CDR1 and CDR2 sequences are ENHRY and SYGVKD. There are 14 residues in the CDR3. V gave up 4 bases and J gave up 10 bases, with 14 bases separating them.

In DNA form, the CDR3 reads TGTGCCAGCAGTCCAGGGGCTTTGATATACGAGCAGTACTTC. Translation gives CASSPGALIYEQYF. The chain recombines TRBV27 with TRBJ2-7; D is perhaps TRBD1 (6 bases). Germline loops: CDR1 MNHEY, CDR2 SMNVEV (reference sequence). The length of the CDR3 is 14 residues. V gave up 5 bases and J gave up 4 bases, with 15 bases separating them.

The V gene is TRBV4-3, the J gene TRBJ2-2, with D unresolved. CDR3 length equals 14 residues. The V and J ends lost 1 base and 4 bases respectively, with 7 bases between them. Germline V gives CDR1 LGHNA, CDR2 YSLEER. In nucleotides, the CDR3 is TGCGCCAGCAGCCAAGGATGGGCCACCGGGGAGCTGTTTTTT. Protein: CASSQGWATGELFF.

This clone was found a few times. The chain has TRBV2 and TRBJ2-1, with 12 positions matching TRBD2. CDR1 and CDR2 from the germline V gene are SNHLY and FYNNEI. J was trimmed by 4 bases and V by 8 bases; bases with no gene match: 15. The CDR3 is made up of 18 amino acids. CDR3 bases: TGTGCCAGCCTGACTAGCGGGGGCGAAAATCCTCAATACAATGAGCAGTTCTTC. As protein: CASLTSGGENPQYNEQFF.

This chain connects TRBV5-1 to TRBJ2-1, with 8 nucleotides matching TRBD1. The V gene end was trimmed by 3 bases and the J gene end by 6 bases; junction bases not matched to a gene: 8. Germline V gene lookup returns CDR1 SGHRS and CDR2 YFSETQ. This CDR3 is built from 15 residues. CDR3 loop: CASSSQGTGGNEQFF. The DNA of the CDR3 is TGCGCCAGCAGCTCACAGGGGACAGGCGGCAATGAGCAGTTCTTC.

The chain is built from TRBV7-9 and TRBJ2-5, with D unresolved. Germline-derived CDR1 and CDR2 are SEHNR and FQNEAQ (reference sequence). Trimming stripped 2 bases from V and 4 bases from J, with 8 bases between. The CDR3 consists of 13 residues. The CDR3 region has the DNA TGTGCCAGCAGCTTAAATCCAGGAGAGACCCAGTACTTC. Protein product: CASSLNPGETQYF. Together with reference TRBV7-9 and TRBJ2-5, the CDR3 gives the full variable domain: DTGVSQNPRHKITKRGQNVTFRCDPISEHNRLYWYRQTLGQGPEFLTYFQNEAQLEKSRLLSDRFSAERPKGSFSTLEIQRTEQGDSAMYLCASSLNPGETQYFGPGTRLLVL.

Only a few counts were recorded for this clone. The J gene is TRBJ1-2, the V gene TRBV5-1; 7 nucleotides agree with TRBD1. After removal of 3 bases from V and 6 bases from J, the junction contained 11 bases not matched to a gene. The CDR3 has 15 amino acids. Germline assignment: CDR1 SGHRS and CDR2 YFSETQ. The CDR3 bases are TGCGCCAGCAGCTCCTACCTAACAGGGGAGAATGGCTACACCTTC. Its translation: CASSSYLTGENGYTF.

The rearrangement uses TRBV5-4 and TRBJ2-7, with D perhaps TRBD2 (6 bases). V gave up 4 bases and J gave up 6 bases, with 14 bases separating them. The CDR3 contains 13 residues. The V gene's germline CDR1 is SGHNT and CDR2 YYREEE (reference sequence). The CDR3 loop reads CASSPGLLPEQYF. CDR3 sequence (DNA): TGTGCCAGCAGCCCGGGACTTCTACCCGAGCAGTACTTC.

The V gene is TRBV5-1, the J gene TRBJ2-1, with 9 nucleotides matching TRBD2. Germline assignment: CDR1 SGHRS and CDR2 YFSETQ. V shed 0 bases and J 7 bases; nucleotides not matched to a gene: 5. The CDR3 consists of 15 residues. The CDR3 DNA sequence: TGCGCCAGCAGCTTGGTAGCGGGAGAATCTAATGAGCAGTTCTTC. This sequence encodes CASSLVAGESNEQFF.

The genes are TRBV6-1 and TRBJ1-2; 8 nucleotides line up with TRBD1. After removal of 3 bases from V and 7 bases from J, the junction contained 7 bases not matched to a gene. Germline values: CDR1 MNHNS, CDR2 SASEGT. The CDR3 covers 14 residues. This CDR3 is CASSEQTGTGGYTF. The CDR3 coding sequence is TGTGCCAGCAGTGAGCAGACAGGGACAGGTGGCTACACCTTC.

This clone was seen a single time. The CDR3 nucleotides read TGTGCCAGCAGTTCCGGGGGGGCCGGGTACAATGAGCAGTTCTTC. As protein: CASSSGGAGYNEQFF. The V gene is TRBV6-5, the J gene TRBJ2-1; 8 nucleotides match TRBD2. The germline V gene encodes CDR1 MNHEY and CDR2 SVGAGI. The CDR3 covers 15 residues. The V and J ends lost 4 bases and 4 bases, in that order; junction bases with no gene match: 6.

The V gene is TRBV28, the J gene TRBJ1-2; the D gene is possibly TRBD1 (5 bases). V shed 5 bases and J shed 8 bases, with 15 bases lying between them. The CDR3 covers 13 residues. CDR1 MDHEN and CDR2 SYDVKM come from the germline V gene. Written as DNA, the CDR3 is TGTGCCAGCAGTCCGAGCCCCTCAGGGGGCTACACCTTC. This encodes CASSPSPSGGYTF.

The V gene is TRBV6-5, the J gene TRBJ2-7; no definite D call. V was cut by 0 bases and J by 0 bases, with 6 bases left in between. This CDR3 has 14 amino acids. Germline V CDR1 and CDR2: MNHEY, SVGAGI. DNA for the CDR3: TGTGCCAGCAGTTACTCTAGCAGCTCCTACGAGCAGTACTTC. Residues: CASSYSSSSYEQYF.

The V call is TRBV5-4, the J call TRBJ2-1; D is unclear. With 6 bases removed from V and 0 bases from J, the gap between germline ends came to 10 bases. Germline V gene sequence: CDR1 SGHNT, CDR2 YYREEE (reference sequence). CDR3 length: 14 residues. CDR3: CASTIRSSYNEQFF. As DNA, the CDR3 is TGTGCCAGCACCATTCGGAGCTCCTACAATGAGCAGTTCTTC.

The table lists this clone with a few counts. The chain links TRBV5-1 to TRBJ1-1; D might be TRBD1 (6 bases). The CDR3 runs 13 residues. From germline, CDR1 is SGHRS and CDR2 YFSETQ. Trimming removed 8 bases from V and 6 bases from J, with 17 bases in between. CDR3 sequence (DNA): TGCGCCAGTAGGGACATTTTTGGGTCTGAAGCTTTCTTT. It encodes CASRDIFGSEAFF.

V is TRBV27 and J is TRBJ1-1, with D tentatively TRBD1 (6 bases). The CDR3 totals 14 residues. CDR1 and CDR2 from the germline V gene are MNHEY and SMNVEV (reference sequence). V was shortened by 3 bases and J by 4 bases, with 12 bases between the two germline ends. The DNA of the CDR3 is TGTGCCAGCAGTTTCACGACAGGAATCACTGAAGCTTTCTTT. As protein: CASSFTTGITEAFF.

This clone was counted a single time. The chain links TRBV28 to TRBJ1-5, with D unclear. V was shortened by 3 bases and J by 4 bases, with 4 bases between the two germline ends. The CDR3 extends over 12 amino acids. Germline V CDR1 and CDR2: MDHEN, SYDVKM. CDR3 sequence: CASSFSNQPQHF. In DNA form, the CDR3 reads TGTGCCAGCAGTTTTTCTAATCAGCCCCAGCATTTT.